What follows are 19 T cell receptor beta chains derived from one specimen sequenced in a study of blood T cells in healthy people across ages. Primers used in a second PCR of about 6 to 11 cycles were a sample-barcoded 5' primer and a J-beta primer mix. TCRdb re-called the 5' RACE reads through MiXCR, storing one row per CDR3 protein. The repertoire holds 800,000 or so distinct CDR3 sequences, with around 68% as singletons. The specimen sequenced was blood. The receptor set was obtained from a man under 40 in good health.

The CDR3 coding sequence is TGTGCCAGCAGCAGCCCCGGGGGACTCAACCCGGTGTCTTCACCCCTCCACTTT. This encodes CASSSPGGLNPVSSPLHF. The gene calls are TRBV7-9 and TRBJ1-6, with D tentatively TRBD1 (5 bases). The CDR3 is made up of 18 amino acids. Trimming removed 5 bases from V and 9 bases from J, with 26 bases in between. The germline V gene has CDR1 SEHNR and CDR2 FQNEAQ (reference sequence).

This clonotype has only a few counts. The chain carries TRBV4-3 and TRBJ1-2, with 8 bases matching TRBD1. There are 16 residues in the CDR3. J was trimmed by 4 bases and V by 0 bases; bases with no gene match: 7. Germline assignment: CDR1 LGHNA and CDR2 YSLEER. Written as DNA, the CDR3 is TGCGCCAGCAGCCAAGATAGTACAGGGGGAACCTATGGCTACACCTTC. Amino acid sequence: CASSQDSTGGTYGYTF.

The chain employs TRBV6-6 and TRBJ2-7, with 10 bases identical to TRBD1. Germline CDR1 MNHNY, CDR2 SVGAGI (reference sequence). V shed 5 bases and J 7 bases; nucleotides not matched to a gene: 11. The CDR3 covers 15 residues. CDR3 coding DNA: TGTGCCAGCAGTCCCGGGACAGGGGAATCGGAGGAGCAGTACTTC. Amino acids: CASSPGTGESEEQYF.

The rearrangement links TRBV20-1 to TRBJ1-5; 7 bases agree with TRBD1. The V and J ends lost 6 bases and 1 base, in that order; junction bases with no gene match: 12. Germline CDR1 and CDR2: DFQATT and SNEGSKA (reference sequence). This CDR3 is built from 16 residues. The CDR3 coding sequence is TGCAGTGCCCCCCAGGGGGGAGATTTGAGCAATCAGCCCCAGCATTTT. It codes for CSAPQGGDLSNQPQHF.

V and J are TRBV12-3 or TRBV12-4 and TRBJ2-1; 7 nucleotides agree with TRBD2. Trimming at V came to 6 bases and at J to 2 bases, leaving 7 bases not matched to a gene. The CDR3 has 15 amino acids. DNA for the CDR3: TGTGCCAGCAGGCTGGACGGGGGGACCTACAATGAGCAGTTCTTC. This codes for CASRLDGGTYNEQFF.

The chain's CDR3 is CSARMTGTYTEAFF. The CDR3, as DNA: TGCAGTGCTAGAATGACAGGGACGTACACTGAAGCTTTCTTT. This sequence joins TRBV20-1 and TRBJ1-1; 7 bases map to TRBD1. The CDR3 loop spans 14 amino acids. With 2 bases clipped from V and 3 bases from J, the junction kept 6 bases outside the gene matches. Germline lookup yields CDR1 DFQATT and CDR2 SNEGSKA (reference sequence).

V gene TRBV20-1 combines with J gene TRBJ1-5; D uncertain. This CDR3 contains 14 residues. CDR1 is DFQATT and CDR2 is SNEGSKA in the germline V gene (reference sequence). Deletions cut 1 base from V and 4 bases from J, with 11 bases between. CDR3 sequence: CSARGAEINQPQHF. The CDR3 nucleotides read TGCAGTGCTAGAGGTGCAGAGATAAATCAGCCCCAGCATTTT.

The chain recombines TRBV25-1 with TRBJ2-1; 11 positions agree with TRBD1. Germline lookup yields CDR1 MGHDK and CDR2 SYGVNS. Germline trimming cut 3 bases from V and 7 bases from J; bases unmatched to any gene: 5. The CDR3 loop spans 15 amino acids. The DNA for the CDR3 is TGTGCCAGCAGTGATAGGACAGGGGGCGCGAATGAGCAGTTCTTC. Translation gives CASSDRTGGANEQFF.

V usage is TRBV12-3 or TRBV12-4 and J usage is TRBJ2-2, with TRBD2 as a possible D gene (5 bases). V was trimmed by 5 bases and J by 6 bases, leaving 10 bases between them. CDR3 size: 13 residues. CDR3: CASSPGKPGELFF. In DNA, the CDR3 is TGTGCCAGCAGTCCCGGGAAACCCGGGGAGCTGTTTTTT.

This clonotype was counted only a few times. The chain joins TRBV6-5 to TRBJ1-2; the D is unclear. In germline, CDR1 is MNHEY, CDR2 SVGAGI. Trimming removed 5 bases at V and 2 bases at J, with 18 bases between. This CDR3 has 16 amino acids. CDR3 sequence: CASSPRSAPRNYGYTF. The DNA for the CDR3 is TGTGCCAGCAGTCCCCGGTCAGCCCCCAGAAACTATGGCTACACCTTC.

CDR3 in DNA: TGTGCCAGCAGCGTAGAAGGGACTAGCACCGGGGAGCTGTTTTTT. Its translation: CASSVEGTSTGELFF. The rearrangement uses TRBV9 and TRBJ2-2; 8 bases line up with TRBD2. The CDR3 length is 15 residues. The J segment lost 4 bases and the V segment lost 0 bases, leaving 2 bases of the junction unmatched. The germline CDR1 and CDR2 sequences are SGDLS and YYNGEE.

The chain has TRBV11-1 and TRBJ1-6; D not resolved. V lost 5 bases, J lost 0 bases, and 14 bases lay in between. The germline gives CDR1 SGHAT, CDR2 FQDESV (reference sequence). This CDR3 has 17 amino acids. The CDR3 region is CASSHREASSYNSPLHF. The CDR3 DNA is TGTGCCAGCAGCCACCGAGAGGCGAGCTCCTATAATTCACCCCTCCACTTT.

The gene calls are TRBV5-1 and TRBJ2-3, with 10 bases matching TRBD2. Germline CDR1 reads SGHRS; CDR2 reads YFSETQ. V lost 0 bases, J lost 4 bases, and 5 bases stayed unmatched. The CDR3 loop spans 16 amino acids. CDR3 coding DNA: TGCGCCAGCAGCTTGGAGAGCGGGGGGGCTGCAGATACGCAGTATTTT. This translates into CASSLESGGAADTQYF.

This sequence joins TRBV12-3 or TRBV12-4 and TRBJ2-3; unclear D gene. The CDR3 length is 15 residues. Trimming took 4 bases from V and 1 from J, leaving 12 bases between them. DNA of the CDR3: TGTGCCAGCAGTTCCTTTATCGCCGGCACAGATACGCAGTATTTT. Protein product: CASSSFIAGTDTQYF.

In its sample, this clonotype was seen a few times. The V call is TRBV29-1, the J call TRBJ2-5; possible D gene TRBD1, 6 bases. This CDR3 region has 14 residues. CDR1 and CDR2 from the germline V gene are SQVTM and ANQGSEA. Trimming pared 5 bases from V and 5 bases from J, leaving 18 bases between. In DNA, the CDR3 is TGCAGCGTTTCGTGGACAGCGGTGGGGGAGACCCAGTACTTC. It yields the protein CSVSWTAVGETQYF.

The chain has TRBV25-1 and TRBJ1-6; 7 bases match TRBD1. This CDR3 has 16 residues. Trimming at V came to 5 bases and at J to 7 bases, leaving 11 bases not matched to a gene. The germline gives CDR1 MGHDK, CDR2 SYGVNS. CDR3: CASSLEGAGRNSPLHF. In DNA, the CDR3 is TGTGCCAGCAGTCTAGAGGGGGCTGGGAGGAATTCACCCCTCCACTTT.

The CDR3 region has the DNA TGTGCCAGCAGTACCGGAAGCGGCTACACCTTC. The encoded protein is CASSTGSGYTF. The rearrangement joins TRBV25-1 to TRBJ1-2; D gene uncertain. CDR1 and CDR2 from the germline V gene are MGHDK and SYGVNS. Trimming cost V 5 bases and J 8 bases, with 9 bases left between them. This CDR3 has 11 residues.

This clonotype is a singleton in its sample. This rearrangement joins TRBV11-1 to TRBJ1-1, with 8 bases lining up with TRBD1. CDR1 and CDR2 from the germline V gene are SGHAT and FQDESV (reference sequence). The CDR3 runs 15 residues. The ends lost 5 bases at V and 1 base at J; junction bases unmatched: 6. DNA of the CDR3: TGTGCCAGCAGCCACCAGACAGGGGAGAACACTGAAGCTTTCTTT. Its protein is CASSHQTGENTEAFF.

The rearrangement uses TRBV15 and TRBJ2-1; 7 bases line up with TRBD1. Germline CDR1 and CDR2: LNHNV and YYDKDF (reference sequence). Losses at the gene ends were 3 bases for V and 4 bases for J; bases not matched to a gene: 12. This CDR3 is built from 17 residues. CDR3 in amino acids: CATSRLTLGTAYNEQFF. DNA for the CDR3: TGTGCCACCAGCAGGCTCACTCTCGGGACAGCGTACAATGAGCAGTTCTTC.